Shown below are 14 T cell receptor beta chains from a single sample sequenced in a study of CD8 T cells in Susac syndrome. Random hexamers were used to reverse transcribe an amount of 0.5 to 1 ug RNA. Each CDR3 protein is one row after TCRdb ran MiXCR on the immunoSEQ multiplex PCR reads. The table shows roughly 100,000 distinct CDR3 sequences, with about 96% occurring only once. Specimen: CD8+ T cells from PBMCs. Every receptor here comes from a human donor with Susac syndrome.

The chain links TRBV9 to TRBJ1-4; TRBD1 matches 8 bases. CDR1 SGDLS and CDR2 YYNGEE come from the germline V gene. The CDR3 length is 15 residues. The V gene end was trimmed by 2 bases and the J gene end by 12 bases; junction bases not matched to a gene: 12. CDR3 sequence: CASSVAQGAGEELFF. DNA for the CDR3: TGTGCCAGCAGCGTTGCCCAGGGGGCCGGTGAGGAACTGTTTTTT.

The chain is built from TRBV2 and TRBJ2-7, with TRBD1 matching over 7 bases. The CDR3 length is 12 residues. V dropped 5 bases and J dropped 7; count of bases not matched to a gene: 5. CDR1 and CDR2 (germline): SNHLY, FYNNEI. The CDR3 is CASSPNRGEQYF. In DNA form, the CDR3 reads TGTGCCAGCAGTCCCAACAGGGGAGAGCAGTACTTC.

The chain recombines TRBV29-1 with TRBJ1-1; the D gene is possibly TRBD1 (5 bases). CDR3 length equals 12 residues. Germline-derived CDR1 and CDR2 are SQVTM and ANQGSEA. V was cut by 3 bases and J by 7 bases, with 12 bases left in between. CDR3 DNA: TGCAGCGTTGACGTCCGGGGGTATGAAGCTTTCTTT. Translated: CSVDVRGYEAFF.

The J gene is TRBJ2-3, the V gene TRBV27; D call uncertain. Germline loops: CDR1 MNHEY, CDR2 SMNVEV (reference sequence). The ends were cut back, 6 bases at V and 2 bases at J, with 3 bases in the middle. There are 11 residues in the CDR3. This chain's CDR3 is CASRDTDTQYF. The DNA of the CDR3 is TGTGCCAGCAGAGACACAGATACGCAGTATTTT.

The chain couples TRBV5-1 to TRBJ2-7; either TRBD1 or TRBD2 may fit D (5 bases each). The germline V gene has CDR1 SGHRS and CDR2 YFSETQ. The CDR3 is 14 residues long. V was shortened by 4 bases and J by 6 bases, with 17 bases between the two germline ends. In DNA, the CDR3 is TGCGCCAGCAGCCACCGTCGGGACGTCTCCGAGCAGTACTTC. Translated: CASSHRRDVSEQYF.

V gene TRBV19 combines with J gene TRBJ1-6; a possible D gene is TRBD1 (5 bases). Germline CDR1 and CDR2: LNHDA and SQIVND (reference sequence). The CDR3 runs 13 residues. The V gene lost 6 bases and the J gene lost 9 bases, with 12 bases spanning the gap. The CDR3, as DNA: TGTGCCAGTAGGCCCGGGACCCCTTCACCCCTCCACTTT. Its protein is CASRPGTPSPLHF.

The rearrangement joins TRBV20-1 to TRBJ2-5, with 7 nucleotides matching TRBD2. The V gene end was trimmed by 3 bases and the J gene end by 1 base; junction bases not matched to a gene: 2. Germline V gives CDR1 DFQATT, CDR2 SNEGSKA (reference sequence). CDR3 length: 13 amino acids. CDR3 protein: CSARSGAQETQYF. The DNA of the CDR3 is TGCAGTGCTAGGAGCGGGGCCCAAGAGACCCAGTACTTC.

The chain recombines TRBV20-1 with TRBJ2-4; no definite D call. V was clipped by 4 bases and J by 0 bases, with 7 bases between them. The CDR3 loop spans 13 amino acids. Germline assignment: CDR1 DFQATT and CDR2 SNEGSKA (reference sequence). This CDR3 reads CSAITLAKNIQYF. CDR3 nucleotides: TGCAGTGCTATCACCCTAGCCAAAAACATTCAGTACTTC.

V and J are TRBV7-9 and TRBJ1-1; 8 bases line up with TRBD1. This CDR3 spans 14 amino acids. CDR1 SEHNR and CDR2 FQNEAQ come from the germline V gene (reference sequence). The trim removed 2 bases at V and 4 bases at J, leaving 3 bases unmatched. The CDR3 here is CASSLQGAITEAFF. The CDR3 DNA follows: TGTGCCAGCAGCTTACAGGGGGCGATCACTGAAGCTTTCTTT.

The chain uses TRBV20-1 and TRBJ1-1; tentative D call: TRBD1 (6 bases). V was shortened by 1 base and J by 2 bases, with 14 bases between the two germline ends. CDR3 length: 15 residues. Germline values: CDR1 DFQATT, CDR2 SNEGSKA (reference sequence). Written as DNA, the CDR3 is TGCAGTGCTAGAGTGCTGACAGGAGACAACACTGAAGCTTTCTTT. The encoded protein is CSARVLTGDNTEAFF.

The chain employs TRBV20-1 and TRBJ2-2; D may match TRBD1 or TRBD2 (5 bases each). V shed 5 bases and J shed 4 bases, with 17 bases lying between them. The germline V gene encodes CDR1 DFQATT and CDR2 SNEGSKA (reference sequence). The CDR3 has 15 amino acids. The CDR3 reads CSAAQATTLTGELFF. CDR3 bases: TGCAGTGCTGCACAGGCGACTACACTCACCGGGGAGCTGTTTTTT.

This chain connects TRBV18 to TRBJ2-4; TRBD2 aligns across 8 bases. The germline V gene has CDR1 KGHSH and CDR2 LQKENI. J gave up 0 bases and V 4 bases, and 5 bases lay outside the gene matches. The length of the CDR3 is 16 residues. The DNA for the CDR3 is TGTGCCAGCTCACTAATAGCGGGGCTAGCCAAAAACATTCAGTACTTC. Translating it yields CASSLIAGLAKNIQYF. The entire variable domain, with the rest obtained from reference TRBV18 and TRBJ2-4, is as follows: NAGVMQNPRHLVRRRGQEARLRCSPMKGHSHVYWYRQLPEEGLKFMVYLQKENIIDESGMPKERFSAEFPKEGPSILRIQQVVRGDSAAYFCASSLIAGLAKNIQYFGAGTRLSVL.

The gene calls are TRBV9 and TRBJ2-5; 7 bases line up with TRBD2. CDR1 SGDLS and CDR2 YYNGEE come from the germline V gene. V lost 4 bases and J lost 2; bases outside the gene matches: 8. The CDR3 spans 15 residues. The CDR3 is CASSPWGGLQETQYF. CDR3 nucleotide sequence: TGTGCCAGCAGCCCCTGGGGAGGGCTTCAAGAGACCCAGTACTTC.

This chain uses TRBV20-1 with TRBJ1-3; no firm D call. V was clipped by 6 bases and J by 3 bases, with 12 bases between them. Germline CDR1 and CDR2: DFQATT and SNEGSKA (reference sequence). There are 13 residues in the CDR3. The CDR3 DNA follows: TGCAGTGCCCGGTCCTGGAATGGAAACACCATATATTTT. It translates to CSARSWNGNTIYF.